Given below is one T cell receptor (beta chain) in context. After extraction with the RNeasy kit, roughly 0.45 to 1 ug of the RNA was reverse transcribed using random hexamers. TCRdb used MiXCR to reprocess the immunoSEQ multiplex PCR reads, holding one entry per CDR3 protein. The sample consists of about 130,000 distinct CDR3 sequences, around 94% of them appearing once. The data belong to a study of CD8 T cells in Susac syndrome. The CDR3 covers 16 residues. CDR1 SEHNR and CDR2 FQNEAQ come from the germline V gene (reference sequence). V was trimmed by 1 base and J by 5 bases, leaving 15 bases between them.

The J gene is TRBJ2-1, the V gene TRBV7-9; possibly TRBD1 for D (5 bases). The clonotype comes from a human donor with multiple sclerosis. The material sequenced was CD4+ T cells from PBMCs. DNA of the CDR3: TGTGCCAGCAGCTTAGGAGGCGCAGTAGGGGACAATGAGCAGTTCTTC. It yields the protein CASSLGGAVGDNEQFF.